This T cell receptor (beta chain) is drawn from a study of vaccination and CD4 T cells after COVID-19. Across the whole study: Median draw time for post-COVID samples was over 100 days post-diagnosis (range 35 to 161).

Comment on this clonotype: Its antigen is still unknown.

The Oncomine TCR Beta short-read assay sequenced DNA from cultured CD4+ T cells. TCRdb re-derived calls from the PCR reads in MiXCR, one entry per CDR3 protein. In the table there are about 26,000 distinct CDR3 sequences, 40% of which are singletons. This sample's treatment: approximately 9-day PBMC culture with coronavirus spike peptide pools or control peptides (ViraFEST assay). ViraFEST used peptide pools to expand antigen-specific T cells before TCR sequencing. Germline CDR1 and CDR2: SEHNR and FQNEAQ (reference sequence). The CDR3 extends over 13 amino acids. V was clipped by 3 bases and J by 11 bases; unmatched bases: 7.

The gene calls are TRBV7-9 and TRBJ2-5; 9 positions match TRBD2. The sequence came from a human donor who had recovered from COVID-19. Sequencing used CD4+ T cells from blood, cultured in vitro. CDR3 bases: TGTGCCAGCAGCTTGGCAACTAGCGGGTCACAGTACTTC. This gives the protein CASSLATSGSQYF.